The 21 T cell receptor beta chains below all came from one sample that was sequenced in a study of blood T cell repertoires in COVID-19. Profiled with immunoSEQ multiplex PCR; TCRdb holds only in-frame clones, not every one. The sample records tens of thousands of clones, 65% to 85% being singletons. Sequencing used peripheral blood. These receptors originate from a woman aged 60-70 years with acute or convalescent COVID-19.

The chain carries TRBV6-1 and TRBJ1-1; D perhaps matches TRBD1 (6 bases). The V and J ends lost 5 bases and 4 bases respectively, with 14 bases between them. This CDR3 is 14 amino acids long. CDR1 and CDR2 from the germline V gene are MNHNS and SASEGT. CDR3 region: CASSYLQGRTEAFF. The CDR3 region has the DNA TGTGCCAGCAGTTATTTACAGGGTCGCACTGAAGCTTTCTTT.

The CDR3 DNA follows: TGTGCCAGCTCAGCCGACAGGAGTAGTAATTCACCCCTCCACTTT. It yields the protein CASSADRSSNSPLHF. V usage is TRBV18 and J usage is TRBJ1-6; a weak D match, TRBD1 (6 bases). With 5 bases removed from V and 6 bases from J, the gap between germline ends came to 14 bases. From germline, CDR1 is KGHSH and CDR2 LQKENI. The CDR3 length is 15 residues.

The chain carries TRBV24-1 and TRBJ1-3; D gene ambiguous. The CDR3 totals 15 residues. The V end lost 4 bases, the J end lost 4 bases, and 13 bases lay between the germline ends. Looked up from germline, CDR1 is KGHDR and CDR2 is SFDVKD. The CDR3 coding sequence is TGTGCCACCAGTGAGAAGAGGGTCGGCGGAAACACCATATATTTT. This translates into CATSEKRVGGNTIYF.

CDR3 protein: CASSATGAYGYTF. The CDR3 DNA follows: TGTGCCAGCAGCGCCACAGGGGCATATGGCTACACCTTC. This chain uses TRBV9 with TRBJ1-2; 7 positions match TRBD1. The germline V gene has CDR1 SGDLS and CDR2 YYNGEE. Trimming cost V 3 bases and J 5 bases; bases outside gene matches: 4. This CDR3 is 13 amino acids long.

The V call is TRBV5-1, the J call TRBJ2-5; 8 bases match TRBD2. The CDR3 spans 16 residues. Germline V CDR1 and CDR2: SGHRS, YFSETQ. The V gene end was trimmed by 0 bases and the J gene end by 1 base; junction bases not matched to a gene: 5. DNA for the CDR3: TGCGCCAGCAGCTTGGGCAGCGGGGGTAGCCAAGAGACCCAGTACTTC. It codes for CASSLGSGGSQETQYF.

The J gene is TRBJ1-5, the V gene TRBV19; no clear D gene. Trimming removed 5 bases from V and 0 bases from J, with 11 bases in between. The CDR3 has 15 amino acids. Germline CDR1 reads LNHDA; CDR2 reads SQIVND (reference sequence). This chain's CDR3 is CASSGGSYSNQPQHF. The CDR3 coding sequence is TGTGCCAGTAGTGGAGGGTCTTATAGCAATCAGCCCCAGCATTTT.

J is TRBJ1-3 and V is TRBV7-2, with 9 bases aligning to TRBD1. CDR3 size: 16 residues. Looked up from germline, CDR1 is SGHTA and CDR2 is FQGNSA. The ends lost 4 bases at V and 2 bases at J; junction bases unmatched: 6. The CDR3 sequence: CASSYLGTGTGNTIYF. CDR3 in DNA: TGTGCCAGCAGCTACCTAGGGACAGGGACTGGAAACACCATATATTTT.

CDR3 sequence: CASSGTANTGELFF. CDR3 nucleotide sequence: TGCGCCAGCAGCGGGACAGCGAACACCGGGGAGCTGTTTTTT. The chain links TRBV5-1 to TRBJ2-2; the match to TRBD1 covers 7 bases. The CDR3 has 14 amino acids. V lost 4 bases to trimming and J lost 0 bases; unmatched junction nucleotides: 0. CDR1 and CDR2 from the germline V gene are SGHRS and YFSETQ.

This chain links TRBV27 with TRBJ2-6, with D perhaps matching TRBD1 (5 bases). Trimming removed 5 bases from V and 0 bases from J, with 8 bases in between. Germline lookup yields CDR1 MNHEY and CDR2 SMNVEV (reference sequence). This CDR3 region has 15 residues. The DNA for the CDR3 is TGTGCCAGCAGTCTCACAGGCTCTGGGGCCAACGTCCTGACTTTC. Protein: CASSLTGSGANVLTF.

CDR3 sequence reads: CASSPWQESGNTIYF. The CDR3 coding sequence is TGTGCCAGCTCTCCGTGGCAGGAATCTGGAAACACCATATATTTT. The V gene is TRBV18, the J gene TRBJ1-3; D unclear. Germline loops: CDR1 KGHSH, CDR2 LQKENI. V was shortened by 6 bases and J by 1 base, with 13 bases between the two germline ends. The CDR3 loop spans 15 amino acids.

This clone has just one count. This sequence joins TRBV10-3 and TRBJ2-3; TRBD2 matches at 11 bases. V was pared by 4 bases and J by 5 bases, with 2 bases of the junction left unmatched. This CDR3 has 14 amino acids. CDR1 and CDR2 from the germline V gene are ENHRY and SYGVKD. In DNA, the CDR3 is TGTGCCATCAGTGCCGGGACTAGCGGAGATACGCAGTATTTT. Its translation is CAISAGTSGDTQYF.

This chain connects TRBV19 to TRBJ1-1, with unresolved D. Germline CDR1 reads LNHDA; CDR2 reads SQIVND (reference sequence). This CDR3 region has 16 residues. Trimming left V 4 bases short and J 7 bases short, with 22 bases between. The CDR3 DNA sequence: TGTGCCAGTAGTAGCGGCCAGGTCGTCTTGGGGAGTGAAGCTTTCTTT. Translated, it gives CASSSGQVVLGSEAFF.

The V gene is TRBV19, the J gene TRBJ1-2; D unresolved. Germline CDR1 reads LNHDA; CDR2 reads SQIVND (reference sequence). CDR3 length: 13 residues. Trimming removed 1 base from V and 7 bases from J, with 10 bases in between. CDR3 residues: CASSIVQHSGYTF. The CDR3 region has the DNA TGTGCCAGTAGTATAGTACAGCATAGTGGCTACACCTTC.

This chain links TRBV3-1 (or the pseudogene TRBV3-2) with TRBJ2-2, with 9 bases fitting TRBD2. The trim removed 2 bases at V and 0 bases at J, leaving 1 base unmatched. This CDR3 is 16 amino acids long. The germline gives CDR1 LGHDT, CDR2 YNNKEL (reference sequence). The CDR3 spells CASSQRLAANTGELFF. Here the CDR3 DNA reads TGTGCCAGCAGCCAACGACTAGCGGCGAACACCGGGGAGCTGTTTTTT.

The chain combines TRBV7-2 with TRBJ2-4, with 9 bases matching TRBD2. Germline assignment: CDR1 SGHTA and CDR2 FQGNSA. V lost 4 bases to trimming and J lost 12 bases; unmatched junction nucleotides: 10. The CDR3 extends over 14 amino acids. The DNA for the CDR3 is TGTGCCAGCAGCTCAGTGCGGGGGGGCGTTCGTCAGTACTTC. It specifies CASSSVRGGVRQYF.

The rearrangement uses TRBV9 and TRBJ2-1, with 9 bases lining up with TRBD2. Unmatched junction bases numbered 3, after V lost 0 bases and J lost 2 bases. Germline V CDR1 and CDR2: SGDLS, YYNGEE. This CDR3 has 16 residues. CDR3: CASSVVERGAYNEQFF. The CDR3 coding sequence is TGTGCCAGCAGCGTAGTAGAGCGGGGGGCCTACAATGAGCAGTTCTTC. Drawing the rest from reference TRBV9 and TRBJ2-1, the complete variable domain is DSGVTQTPKHLITATGQRVTLRCSPRSGDLSVYWYQQSLDQGLQFLIQYYNGEERAKGNILERFSAQQFPDLHSELNLSSLELGDSALYFCASSVVERGAYNEQFFGPGTRLTVL.

The chain has TRBV6-5 and TRBJ1-2; 7 bases agree with TRBD1. The germline V gene has CDR1 MNHEY and CDR2 SVGAGI. The V gene end was trimmed by 6 bases and the J gene end by 7 bases; junction bases not matched to a gene: 2. This CDR3 spans 11 amino acids. The CDR3 bases are TGTGCCAGCAGGACAGGGTTTGGCTACACCTTC. It translates to CASRTGFGYTF.

The chain employs TRBV16 and TRBJ1-4; 8 bases line up with TRBD1. Germline V gene lookup returns CDR1 KGHSY and CDR2 FQNENV. The CDR3 spans 15 residues. With V trimmed by 1 base and J by 8 bases, 6 bases remained unmatched. The CDR3 spells CASSQYQGAREKLFF. The CDR3 DNA is TGTGCCAGCAGCCAATATCAGGGGGCGCGGGAAAAACTGTTTTTT.

The table lists this clone with a few counts. The chain combines TRBV5-1 with TRBJ2-7, with TRBD1 matching over 10 bases. The CDR3 is 14 residues long. The V gene's germline CDR1 is SGHRS and CDR2 YFSETQ. V dropped 4 bases and J dropped 7; count of bases not matched to a gene: 8. The chain's CDR3 is CASSPDRGSREQYF. CDR3 nucleotides: TGCGCCAGCAGCCCGGACAGGGGGTCGCGGGAGCAGTACTTC.

The CDR3: CASRAHTYEQYF. The CDR3 region has the DNA TGTGCCAGCAGAGCCCATACCTACGAGCAGTACTTC. The chain combines TRBV6-5 with TRBJ2-7; D gene ambiguous. In germline, CDR1 is MNHEY, CDR2 SVGAGI. This CDR3 is 12 amino acids long. Trimming removed 6 bases at V and 2 bases at J, with 8 bases between.

CDR3 in DNA: TGCGCCAGCAGCAGGACAGGGAAAAACACTGAAGCTTTCTTT. Translation gives CASSRTGKNTEAFF. J is TRBJ1-1 and V is TRBV5-1, with 8 bases identical to TRBD1. Losses at the gene ends were 4 bases for V and 2 bases for J; bases not matched to a gene: 4. Germline CDR1 is SGHRS and CDR2 is YFSETQ. The CDR3 totals 14 residues.